This T cell receptor beta chain was identified in a study of cytomegalovirus exposure and HLA in healthy donors. Broader study findings: HLA allele associations emerged for fewer than 20,000 TCR beta sequences in a later analysis, at 0.05 false discovery rate.

The PCR had 60 Vbeta and 13 Jbeta primers. The repertoire was sequenced with immunoSEQ multiplex PCR; TCRdb's copy has only in-frame clones and lacks some. Among approximately 200,000 clones listed, about 83% were seen once. The CDR3 runs 13 residues. CDR1 is LNHDA, CDR2 SQIVND, per germline (reference sequence). The V end lost 2 bases, the J end lost 7 bases, and 12 bases lay between the germline ends. As concerns this clone: Its antigen is still unknown.

The sequence came from a woman aged 25-40 years in good health and CMV-seropositive. The chain employs TRBV19 and TRBJ2-7; a possible D gene is TRBD2 (5 bases). Sequenced material: PBMCs. The CDR3 DNA reads TGTGCCAGTAGTATAATACACCCGGGGGAGCAGTACTTC. This gives the protein CASSIIHPGEQYF. Full variable domain (outside the CDR3, taken from reference TRBV19 and TRBJ2-7): DGGITQSPKYLFRKEGQNVTLSCEQNLNHDAMYWYRQDPGQGLRLIYYSQIVNDFQKGDIAEGYSVSREKKESFPLTVTSAQKNPTAFYLCASSIIHPGEQYFGPGTRLTVT.